Below are 3 T cell receptor beta chains sequenced from a single sample in a study of cytomegalovirus exposure and HLA in healthy donors. The PCR made use of 60 Vbeta and 13 Jbeta primers. Data came from immunoSEQ multiplex PCR; TCRdb stores just in-frame clones and leaves some out. The sample contains roughly 100,000 clones, around three quarters of which appear only once. Sequenced input: PBMCs. These receptors were taken from a woman between 18 and 29 years old in good health and CMV-seropositive.

The chain couples TRBV5-1 to TRBJ1-2; D is unclear. CDR3 length: 11 residues. V was clipped by 2 bases and J by 7 bases, with 6 bases between them. Germline loops: CDR1 SGHRS, CDR2 YFSETQ. The CDR3 is CASSFDSGYTF. The CDR3 bases are TGCGCCAGCAGCTTTGACTCTGGCTACACCTTC.

The rearrangement uses TRBV6-1 and TRBJ2-2; D gene uncertain. The germline CDR1 and CDR2 sequences are MNHNS and SASEGT. The CDR3 is 13 residues long. The V end lost 7 bases, the J end lost 6 bases, and 12 bases lay between the germline ends. CDR3 amino acids: CASKLRFAGELFF. CDR3 DNA sequence: TGTGCCAGCAAGCTCCGATTTGCCGGGGAGCTGTTTTTT.

This chain joins TRBV6-6 and TRBJ1-2; 7 positions match TRBD1. Germline CDR1 reads MNHNY; CDR2 reads SVGAGI (reference sequence). CDR3 length equals 13 residues. The V and J ends lost 8 bases and 7 bases, in that order; junction bases with no gene match: 10. The CDR3 DNA reads as TGTGCCAGCCTACAGGGGCCCCTCTCTGGCTACACCTTC. Translation gives CASLQGPLSGYTF.